This TCR beta chain came from a study of blood T cell repertoires in COVID-19. Across the study: The United States, Italy and Spain provided the acute and convalescent COVID-19 samples.

Only in-frame clones appear in the TCRdb table, and some are missing; sequencing was by immunoSEQ multiplex PCR. Among 360,000 or so clones listed, around 83% were seen once. Germline V CDR1 and CDR2: SGHNT, YYREEE (reference sequence). The CDR3 is 14 amino acids. The V end was cut by 0 bases, the J end by 7 bases, with 11 bases between. This clone was detected once. Recruitment covered about 25 US areas and drew participants whose ages spanned roughly 18 to 95 years. Cohort placement rested on clinical history that participants reported themselves. Input material: PBMCs or T cells enriched from blood (not recorded which). The V gene is TRBV5-4, the J gene TRBJ2-1; the D is unclear. The receptor was isolated from a woman in her forties or fifties who had recovered from COVID-19. The CDR3 is CASSLELSSNEQFF. The CDR3 DNA reads TGTGCCAGCAGCTTGGAGTTGAGTTCGAATGAGCAGTTCTTC.